The 2 T cell receptor beta chains in this list originate from one sample, sequenced in a study of blood T cell repertoires in COVID-19. Using immunoSEQ multiplex PCR, the repertoire was profiled, and TCRdb retains in-frame clones only, with some absent. The sample shows 130,000 to 150,000 clones, over 70% of them seen only once. Source material: peripheral blood. The receptors here all came from a man aged 65-85 years who had recovered from COVID-19.

The chain combines TRBV5-1 with TRBJ2-7, with a tentative D call TRBD1 (7 bases). Deletions cut 0 bases from V and 0 bases from J, with 13 bases between. The CDR3 sequence is 16 residues long. Germline CDR1 reads SGHRS; CDR2 reads YFSETQ. The DNA of the CDR3 is TGCGCCAGCAGCTTGGAGGGCGGGACAGTCTCCTACGAGCAGTACTTC. It specifies CASSLEGGTVSYEQYF.

The chain has TRBV27 and TRBJ1-4; a weak D match, TRBD1 (5 bases). The CDR3 runs 17 residues. V lost 3 bases to trimming and J lost 5 bases, with 19 bases between them. Germline loops: CDR1 MNHEY, CDR2 SMNVEV (reference sequence). CDR3 residues: CASSLRRWGRANEKLFF. The CDR3 DNA reads as TGTGCCAGCAGTTTGCGCCGTTGGGGGAGGGCGAATGAAAAACTGTTTTTT.